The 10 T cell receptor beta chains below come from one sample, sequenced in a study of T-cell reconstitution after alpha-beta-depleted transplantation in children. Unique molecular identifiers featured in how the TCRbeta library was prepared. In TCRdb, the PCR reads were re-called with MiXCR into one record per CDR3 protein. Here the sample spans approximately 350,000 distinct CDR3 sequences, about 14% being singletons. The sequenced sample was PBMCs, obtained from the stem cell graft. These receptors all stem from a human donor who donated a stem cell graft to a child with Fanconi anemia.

CDR3 coding DNA: TGTGCCAGCAGCCCAAGGGCGGACCCCGACATTCAGTACTTC. Its protein product is CASSPRADPDIQYF. V gene TRBV7-8 combines with J gene TRBJ2-4, with D unclear. CDR3 length: 14 amino acids. Germline CDR1 reads SGHVS; CDR2 reads FQNEAQ. Trimming left V 5 bases short and J 8 bases short, with 16 bases between.

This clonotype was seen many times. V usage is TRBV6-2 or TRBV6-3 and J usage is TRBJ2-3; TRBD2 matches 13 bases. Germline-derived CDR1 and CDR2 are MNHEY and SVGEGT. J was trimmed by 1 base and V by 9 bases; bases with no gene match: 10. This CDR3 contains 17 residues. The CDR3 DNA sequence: TGTGCCAGTCGGCGCACTAGCGGGGGGGCTCGCACAGATACGCAGTATTTT. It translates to CASRRTSGGARTDTQYF.

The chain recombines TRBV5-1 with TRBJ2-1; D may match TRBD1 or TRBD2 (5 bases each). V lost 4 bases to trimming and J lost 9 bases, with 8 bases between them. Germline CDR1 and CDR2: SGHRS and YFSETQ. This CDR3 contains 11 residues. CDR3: CASSGGGEQFF. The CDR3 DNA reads TGCGCCAGCAGCGGGGGTGGTGAGCAGTTCTTC.

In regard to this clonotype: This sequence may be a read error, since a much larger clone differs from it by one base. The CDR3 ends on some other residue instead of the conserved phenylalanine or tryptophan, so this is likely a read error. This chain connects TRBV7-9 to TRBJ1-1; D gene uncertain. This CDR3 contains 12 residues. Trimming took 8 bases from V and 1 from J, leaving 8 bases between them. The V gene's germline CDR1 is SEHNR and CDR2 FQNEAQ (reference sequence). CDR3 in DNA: TGTGCCAGCGGAAAGGGGAACACTGAAGCTTTCCTT. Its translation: CASGKGNTEAFL.

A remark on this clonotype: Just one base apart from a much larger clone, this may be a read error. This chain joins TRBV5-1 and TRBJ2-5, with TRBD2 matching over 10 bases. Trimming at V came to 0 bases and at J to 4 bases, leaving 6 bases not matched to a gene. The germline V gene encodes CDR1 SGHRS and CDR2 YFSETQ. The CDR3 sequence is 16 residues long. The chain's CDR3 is CASSLGGASGGETQYF. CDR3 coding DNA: TGCGCCAGCAGCTTGGGCGGGGCTAGCGGGGGAGAGACCCAGTACTTC. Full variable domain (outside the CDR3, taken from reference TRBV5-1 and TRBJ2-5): KAGVTQTPRYLIKTRGQQVTLSCSPISGHRSVSWYQQTPGQGLQFLFEYFSETQRNKGNFPGRFSGRQFSNSRSEMNVSTLELGDSALYLCASSLGGASGGETQYFGPGTRLLVL.

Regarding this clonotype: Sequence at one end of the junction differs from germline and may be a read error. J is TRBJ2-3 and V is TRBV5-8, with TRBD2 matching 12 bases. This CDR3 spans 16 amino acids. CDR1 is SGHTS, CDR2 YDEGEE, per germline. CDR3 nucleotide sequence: TGTGGCAGCAGCCCTCGACTAGCGGGGGTTACAGATACGCAGTATTTT. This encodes CGSSPRLAGVTDTQYF.

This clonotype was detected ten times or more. The CDR3 region has the DNA TGTGCCAGCAGACACGGGGTCATGAACACTGAAGCTTTCTTT. Its translation: CASRHGVMNTEAFF. The chain joins TRBV3-2 to TRBJ1-1. TRBV3-2 is marked as a pseudogene. This CDR3 spans 14 amino acids.

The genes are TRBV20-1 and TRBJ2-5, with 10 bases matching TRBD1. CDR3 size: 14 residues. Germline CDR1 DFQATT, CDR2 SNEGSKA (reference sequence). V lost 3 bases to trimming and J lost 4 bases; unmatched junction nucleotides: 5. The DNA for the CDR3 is TGCAGTGCTAGGGGACAGGGGAGGTCAGAGACCCAGTACTTC. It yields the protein CSARGQGRSETQYF.

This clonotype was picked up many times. The CDR3 here is CASSLRASGVAKNIQYF. The CDR3 DNA sequence: TGTGCCAGCAGCTTAAGGGCGAGCGGGGTCGCTAAAAACATTCAGTACTTC. The chain is built from TRBV11-2 and TRBJ2-4; 7 bases map to TRBD2. The CDR3 is 17 amino acids. After removal of 2 bases from V and 4 bases from J, the junction contained 11 bases not matched to a gene. Germline V gene data show CDR1 as SGHAT and CDR2 as FQNNGV.

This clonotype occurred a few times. The CDR3 loop is CSAWGDTQYF. The CDR3 coding sequence is TGCAGTGCCTGGGGCGATACGCAGTATTTT. This chain links TRBV20-1 with TRBJ2-3, with a tentative D call TRBD1 (5 bases). The V and J ends lost 6 bases and 6 bases respectively, with 7 bases between them. This CDR3 has 10 residues. Germline lookup yields CDR1 DFQATT and CDR2 SNEGSKA (reference sequence).